Following are 11 T cell receptor beta chains from one sample sequenced in a study of cytotoxic CD8 clonotypes in ibrutinib-treated CLL (dated by TCRdb to 2020 to 2022). The meaning of the sample's time point label: around 25 months on ibrutinib. Receptor libraries were prepared by the immunoSEQ multiplex PCR assay. The source is immuneACCESS, and TCRdb retained only in-frame sequences with V and J called. Part of the clones is not carried over; for the studies checked, unresolved V genes explain less than half of this, and the remainder is unexplained. The sample yields some 130,000 clones; approximately 85% were counted once. The ten largest clonotypes hold roughly 2% of the sample. Here the sequenced sample was PBMCs, taken after 24 months of ibrutinib treatment. The receptors were gathered from a human donor with chronic lymphocytic leukemia.

This clone was detected once. J is TRBJ2-1 and V is TRBV27, with 11 bases identical to TRBD2. CDR1 and CDR2 (germline): MNHEY, SMNVEV (reference sequence). This CDR3 contains 16 residues. V gave up 8 bases and J gave up 5 bases; unmatched junction bases: 11. CDR3 amino acids: CASSALGTSGNNEQFF. For the CDR3, the DNA is TGTGCCAGCTCGGCCCTCGGGACTAGCGGAAACAATGAGCAGTTCTTC.

V gene TRBV7-2 combines with J gene TRBJ2-7; perhaps TRBD2 as D (6 bases). Looked up from germline, CDR1 is SGHTA and CDR2 is FQGNSA. This CDR3 contains 15 residues. The V and J ends lost 5 bases and 0 bases respectively, with 14 bases between them. CDR3 DNA sequence: TGTGCCAGCAGCCAAGGGGACTGGACCTCCTACGAGCAGTACTTC. Its translation is CASSQGDWTSYEQYF.

The chain has TRBV19 and TRBJ2-2; 13 bases agree with TRBD2. The CDR3 is 19 residues long. Germline-derived CDR1 and CDR2 are LNHDA and SQIVND (reference sequence). Germline trimming cut 2 bases from V and 7 bases from J; bases unmatched to any gene: 13. CDR3 residues: CASSIKGGTSGAAYGELFF. CDR3 in DNA: TGTGCCAGTAGTATAAAGGGTGGGACTAGCGGGGCCGCCTACGGGGAGCTGTTTTTT.

This clone has more than one count but fewer than ten. The rearrangement uses TRBV28 and TRBJ2-2, with D uncertain. Germline CDR1 and CDR2: MDHEN and SYDVKM. Trimming removed 9 bases at V and 0 bases at J, with 2 bases between. There are 11 residues in the CDR3. The CDR3 loop is CASTNTGELFF. The CDR3 coding sequence is TGTGCCAGTACGAACACCGGGGAGCTGTTTTTT. The variable domain in full, completed from reference TRBV28 and TRBJ2-2, reads DVKVTQSSRYLVKRTGEKVFLECVQDMDHENMFWYRQDPGLGLRLIYFSYDVKMKEKGDIPEGYSVSREKKERFSLILESASTNQTSMYLCASTNTGELFFGEGSRLTVL.

Here the CDR3 DNA reads TGTGCCAGCAGCGTAGATATCGGGGACAATCAGCCCCAGCATTTT. Translated: CASSVDIGDNQPQHF. The genes are TRBV9 and TRBJ1-5; D remains ambiguous. Trimming shortened V by 0 bases and J by 3 bases, and 10 bases separated the two germline ends. CDR1 is SGDLS, CDR2 YYNGEE, per germline. The CDR3 has 15 residues.

J is TRBJ2-5 and V is TRBV25-1, with no clear D. This CDR3 is 12 amino acids long. The germline V gene encodes CDR1 MGHDK and CDR2 SYGVNS. Trimming left V 2 bases short and J 5 bases short, with 6 bases between. CDR3 sequence (DNA): TGTGCCAGCAGTGAAAGGCGGGAGACCCAGTACTTC. Protein product: CASSERRETQYF.

This clone has more than one count but fewer than ten. The V and J genes are TRBV4-2 and TRBJ2-7; D may be TRBD1 (5 bases). The CDR3 has 15 amino acids. The V gene's germline CDR1 is LGHNA and CDR2 YNFKEQ. Trimming shortened V by 4 bases and J by 2 bases, and 15 bases separated the two germline ends. The chain's CDR3 is CASSRTGMQTYEQYF. CDR3 sequence (DNA): TGTGCCAGCAGCCGTACAGGAATGCAGACCTACGAGCAGTACTTC.

CDR3 in DNA: TGCGCCAGCAGCGATTACAATGAGCAGTTCTTC. The encoded protein is CASSDYNEQFF. The chain employs TRBV5-1 and TRBJ2-1; D is unresolved. Trimming left V 4 bases short and J 4 bases short, with 3 bases between. Per the germline V gene, CDR1 is SGHRS and CDR2 is YFSETQ. This CDR3 is 11 amino acids long.

This rearrangement joins TRBV7-3 to TRBJ1-2; D remains ambiguous. Germline CDR1 is SGHTA and CDR2 is FQGTGA. V lost 2 bases and J lost 3, with 13 bases in between. This CDR3 region has 15 residues. CDR3 sequence: CASSLGPIVDYGYTF. DNA of the CDR3: TGTGCCAGCAGCTTAGGACCTATTGTAGACTATGGCTACACCTTC. The entire variable domain, with the rest obtained from reference TRBV7-3 and TRBJ1-2, is as follows: GAGVSQTPSNKVTEKGKYVELRCDPISGHTALYWYRQSLGQGPEFLIYFQGTGAADDSGLPNDRFFAVRPEGSVSTLKIQRTERGDSAVYLCASSLGPIVDYGYTFGSGTRLTVV.

The rearrangement links TRBV7-6 to TRBJ1-4; the D gene is possibly TRBD1 (5 bases). CDR3 length equals 15 residues. Trimming took off 3 bases at V and 2 bases at J, with 10 bases between the two ends. Germline V gene lookup returns CDR1 SGHVS and CDR2 FNYEAQ. The CDR3 region has the DNA TGTGCCAGCAGCTTCGCAGGGTTGACTAATGAAAAACTGTTTTTT. Its protein product is CASSFAGLTNEKLFF.

CDR3 nucleotide sequence: TGTGCCAGCAGTTTACAAGGGGTCGGGGAGCTGTTTTTT. It specifies CASSLQGVGELFF. The chain couples TRBV27 to TRBJ2-2, with D maybe TRBD1 (5 bases). Germline lookup yields CDR1 MNHEY and CDR2 SMNVEV (reference sequence). Trimming removed 2 bases at V and 7 bases at J, with 8 bases between. This CDR3 is 13 amino acids long.